The entry below describes one TCR beta chain. The antigen remains undetermined. The data are from a study of metastatic and nonmetastatic thyroid tumors. On the study more broadly: The study looked at repertoires side by side in blood and in tumor or nodule tissue from malignant and benign thyroid patients.

Overall study results and limits: Patients with malignant thyroid tumors reportedly had significantly higher TCR beta diversity than those with benign nodules, in blood and tumor.

The CDR3 has 13 amino acids. V was trimmed by 3 bases and J by 4 bases, leaving 9 bases between them. CDR1 is MNHNY and CDR2 is SVGAGI in the germline V gene (reference sequence). All patients reached thyroid surgery having received no treatment beforehand. Original methodology: Clinicopathological groups of papillary thyroid cancer showed CDR3 differences that were used to build a distant-metastasis classifier. Using MiXCR, TCRdb re-called clones from the PCR reads. These V and J calls originate from TCRdb's pipeline instead of the authors' own analysis. The sample yields fewer than 12,000 clones, 28% seen once.

This chain connects TRBV6-6 to TRBJ1-2; D call uncertain. Sequenced material: tumor tissue. This sequence originates from a male donor with papillary thyroid cancer or a benign thyroid nodule (not recorded which). Some clones in this sample may be carry-over from other donors' samples. The chain's CDR3 is CASSYSYIYGYTF. CDR3 in DNA: TGTGCCAGCAGTTATTCTTACATCTATGGCTACACCTTC.